This is a list of T cell receptor beta chains from one sample in a study of T cells in Graves' hyperthyroidism and ophthalmopathy. TCRdb called the multiplex PCR reads again in MiXCR, with one record for every CDR3 protein. Of hundreds of thousands of distinct CDR3 sequences listed, around 39% are singletons. The sequenced sample consisted of blood. Receptor source: a man younger than 30 with Graves' hyperthyroidism. Each CDR3 is given with its conserved first and last residue. The D gene is left open where the match is weak. Some rows mark clone size as missing; the rest say once, few, many or name a class of expanded clone.

abundance	j_gene	v_gene	d_gene	CDR3aa	CDR3nt
NA	TRBJ2-2	TRBV2	TRBD2	CASRGLAGGPGELFF	TGTGCCAGCAGGGGACTAGCGGGGGGGCCCGGGGAGCTGTTTTTT
NA	TRBJ2-4	TRBV9	NA	CASGRGWSIQYF	TGTGCCAGCGGCCGGGGATGGAGCATTCAGTACTTC
NA	TRBJ2-7	TRBV7-9	NA	CASSLSSTGPYEQYF	TGTGCCAGCAGCTTATCCTCGACAGGCCCCTACGAGCAGTACTTC
NA	TRBJ2-2	TRBV9	NA	CASSVDGVSGELFF	TGTGCCAGCAGCGTAGATGGGGTGTCCGGGGAGCTGTTTTTT
many	TRBJ1-1	TRBV29-1	TRBD1	CSVANRGLGTEAFF	TGCAGCGTTGCGAACAGGGGGCTGGGCACTGAAGCTTTCTTT
many	TRBJ2-7	TRBV7-2	NA	CASSLGGAGYEQYF	TGTGCCAGCAGCTTAGGGGGCGCGGGCTACGAGCAGTACTTC
NA	TRBJ2-2	TRBV28	NA	CASRSLMEGWSGELFF	TGTGCCAGCAGATCGCTCATGGAGGGCTGGTCCGGGGAGCTGTTTTTT
NA	TRBJ2-7	TRBV7-9	TRBD1	CASSLQRPGQGAHEQYF	TGTGCCAGCAGCTTACAAAGACCGGGACAGGGGGCCCACGAGCAGTACTTC
many	TRBJ1-5	TRBV7-8	NA	CASSHRDIHQPQHF	TGTGCCAGCAGCCACCGGGACATCCATCAGCCCCAGCATTTT
many	TRBJ1-5	TRBV5-4	TRBD1	CASSPGTGENQPQHF	TGTGCCAGCAGCCCGGGGACAGGGGAAAATCAGCCCCAGCATTTT
many	TRBJ2-5	TRBV7-7	NA	CASSPVRVPETQYF	TGTGCTAGCAGCCCAGTCAGGGTGCCAGAGACCCAGTACTTC
once	TRBJ1-6	TRBV20-1	NA	CSASLSGDGWFGNSPLHF	TGCAGTGCTAGTCTTTCTGGGGACGGATGGTTTGGGAATTCACCCCTCCACTTT
NA	TRBJ1-5	TRBV20-1	NA	CSASGYGTSGRTQHF	TGCAGTGCTAGTGGGTACGGGACTAGCGGACGGACCCAGCATTTT
NA	TRBJ2-3	TRBV25-1	NA	CASSIPSDTQYF	TGTGCCAGCAGCATCCCTTCAGATACGCAGTATTTT
many	TRBJ1-6	TRBV5-1	NA	CASSGDSGINSPLHF	TGCGCCAGCAGCGGTGACAGTGGGATAAATTCACCCCTCCACTTT
once	TRBJ1-1	TRBV7-8	NA	CASSIVGDSREFTEAFF	TGTGCCAGTAGTATAGTCGGAGACTCAAGGGAGTTCACTGAAGCTTTCTTT
NA	TRBJ1-5	TRBV5-1	TRBD1	CASSPTGGEGQPQHF	TGCGCCAGCAGCCCGACAGGGGGGGAAGGTCAGCCCCAGCATTTT
NA	TRBJ2-7	TRBV19	TRBD1	CASSISTGGWYEQYF	TGTGCCAGTAGTATCTCGACAGGGGGCTGGTACGAGCAGTACTTC
few	TRBJ2-2	TRBV2	NA	CASSEPDQGGTGELFF	TGTGCCAGCAGTGAACCAGATCAGGGCGGCACCGGGGAGCTGTTTTTT
NA	TRBJ2-7	TRBV7-2	NA	CASSYSSLAYEQYF	TGTGCCAGCAGTTACTCCTCGTTAGCCTACGAGCAGTACTTC
NA	TRBJ2-2	TRBV6-6	NA	CATLLGSGELFF	TGTGCCACCCTACTTGGGTCCGGGGAGCTGTTTTTT
NA	TRBJ1-1	TRBV29-1	TRBD1	CSVDRGTVAFF	TGCAGCGTTGACAGGGGGACCGTAGCTTTCTTT
many	TRBJ1-1	TRBV7-9	NA	CASSLALGEAFF	TGTGCCAGCAGCTTAGCTTTGGGTGAAGCTTTCTTT
few	TRBJ2-2	TRBV9	TRBD2	CASSVLREENTGELFF	TGTGCCAGCAGCGTTTTGCGGGAGGAGAACACCGGGGAGCTGTTTTTT
NA	TRBJ1-1	TRBV27	NA	CASSAQGRAEAFF	TGTGCCAGCAGTGCCCAGGGGAGGGCTGAAGCTTTCTTT
many	TRBJ2-6	TRBV5-4	TRBD1	CASGTATRAGANVLTF	TGTGCCAGCGGGACAGCAACTCGGGCTGGGGCCAACGTCCTGACTTTC
few	TRBJ2-2	TRBV15	TRBD1	CATSRVRGLLTGELFF	TGTGCCACCAGCAGAGTCAGGGGGCTGCTCACCGGGGAGCTGTTTTTT
many	TRBJ2-7	TRBV29-1	TRBD2	CGASSGGSTYEQYF	TGCGGCGCGAGTAGCGGGGGGTCTACCTACGAGCAGTACTTC
NA	TRBJ1-5	TRBV6-1	NA	CASNQDGCNQPQHF	TGTGCCAGCAACCAGGACGGATGCAATCAGCCCCAGCATTTT
many	TRBJ2-7	TRBV20-1	NA	CSARTGTEQYF	TGCAGTGCTAGAACAGGGACCGAGCAGTACTTC
NA	TRBJ1-4	TRBV19	TRBD1	CASMGQFGKLFF	TGTGCCAGTATGGGACAGTTCGGAAAACTGTTTTTT
NA	TRBJ1-6	TRBV2	TRBD1	CASSPDRVDSPLHF	TGTGCCAGCTCACCAGACAGGGTGGACTCACCCCTCCACTTT
few	TRBJ1-5	TRBV7-9	NA	CASSFAEGQGWVPQHF	TGTGCCAGCAGCTTTGCAGAGGGGCAGGGGTGGGTACCCCAGCATTTT
many	TRBJ1-2	TRBV7-9	NA	CASSLVMDVGYGYTF	TGTGCCAGCAGCTTAGTCATGGACGTAGGCTATGGCTACACCTTC
many	TRBJ2-2	TRBV19	TRBD1	CASKGTGDTGELFF	TGTGCCAGTAAAGGGACAGGGGACACCGGGGAGCTGTTTTTT
NA	TRBJ1-1	TRBV15	NA	CATSRDREGYTEAFF	TGTGCCACCAGCAGAGATCGGGAGGGATACACTGAAGCTTTCTTT
many	TRBJ2-5	TRBV15	TRBD1	CATSRKRDRGREETQYF	TGTGCCACCAGCAGAAAACGGGACAGGGGGCGCGAAGAGACCCAGTACTTC
many	TRBJ1-1	TRBV20-1	TRBD1	CSAKRDRGRTTEAFF	TGCAGTGCTAAACGGGACAGGGGGCGAACCACTGAAGCTTTCTTT
NA	TRBJ2-7	TRBV7-9	TRBD1	CASSQQGATYEQYF	TGTGCCAGCAGCCAACAGGGGGCTACCTACGAGCAGTACTTC
NA	TRBJ1-1	TRBV19	NA	CATGKESNTEAFF	TGTGCCACTGGGAAGGAGTCTAACACTGAAGCTTTCTTT
few	TRBJ2-5	TRBV12-3/TRBV12-4	NA	CASSLSLKETQYF	TGTGCCAGCAGTTTATCTTTGAAAGAGACCCAGTACTTC
few	TRBJ1-4	TRBV11-2	NA	CASTRGGRRATNEKLFF	TGTGCCAGCACGCGAGGTGGAAGGAGGGCAACTAATGAAAAACTGTTTTTT
NA	TRBJ1-1	TRBV25-1	TRBD1	CASSFPTGGTEAFF	TGTGCCAGCAGTTTCCCCACAGGGGGCACTGAAGCTTTCTTT
NA	TRBJ1-1	TRBV5-8	NA	CASSLLRGRGYLTEAFF	TGTGCCAGCAGCCTTCTTCGAGGTAGGGGATACCTCACTGAAGCTTTCTTT
NA	TRBJ1-2	TRBV10-3	NA	CAISGSDSGYTF	TGTGCCATCAGTGGTTCGGACAGCGGCTACACCTTC
NA	TRBJ2-7	TRBV10-3	NA	CAISDSSGQEQYF	TGTGCCATCAGTGACAGTTCAGGACAGGAGCAGTACTTC
NA	TRBJ1-5	TRBV11-2	NA	CAGSVQGQNQPQHF	TGTGCCGGCAGCGTACAGGGTCAGAATCAGCCCCAGCATTTT
NA	TRBJ1-1	TRBV19	NA	CASSGPGRGLGNTEAFF	TGTGCCAGTAGTGGTCCCGGACGAGGGCTGGGGAACACTGAAGCTTTCTTT
many	TRBJ2-7	TRBV29-1	TRBD1	CSVQGGQGNHEQYF	TGCAGCGTTCAAGGGGGACAGGGAAACCACGAGCAGTACTTC
NA	TRBJ1-1	TRBV29-1	NA	CSREVRNTEAFF	TGCAGCCGAGAAGTGAGGAACACTGAAGCTTTCTTT
many	TRBJ1-1	TRBV29-1	NA	CSVVNRADTEAFF	TGCAGCGTTGTAAACAGGGCCGACACTGAAGCTTTCTTT
many	TRBJ1-3	TRBV29-1	NA	CSVERGTGNTIYF	TGCAGCGTTGAACGGGGGACTGGAAACACCATATATTTT
NA	TRBJ1-2	TRBV29-1	NA	CSQDRGTDLYGYTF	TGCAGCCAAGATCGGGGAACAGACCTTTATGGCTACACCTTC
NA	TRBJ2-5	TRBV19	TRBD2	CAVGASGDLETQYF	TGTGCCGTGGGGGCTAGCGGGGATCTGGAGACCCAGTACTTC
few	TRBJ2-5	TRBV5-1	TRBD1	CASSSETGLYQETQYF	TGCGCCAGCAGCTCCGAGACAGGGCTGTACCAAGAGACCCAGTACTTC
NA	TRBJ1-1	TRBV5-1	TRBD1	CASTRDRDTEAFF	TGCGCCAGCACCCGGGACAGGGACACTGAAGCTTTCTTT
many	TRBJ1-4	TRBV20-1	NA	CSASGSDEKLFF	TGCAGTGCTAGTGGGTCAGATGAAAAACTGTTTTTT
NA	TRBJ2-2	TRBV15	NA	CATSEGAGELFF	TGTGCCACATCCGAGGGGGCCGGGGAGCTGTTTTTT
NA	TRBJ2-5	TRBV10-3	TRBD1	CASSTTGVETQYF	TGTGCCAGCAGTACTACAGGGGTCGAGACCCAGTACTTC